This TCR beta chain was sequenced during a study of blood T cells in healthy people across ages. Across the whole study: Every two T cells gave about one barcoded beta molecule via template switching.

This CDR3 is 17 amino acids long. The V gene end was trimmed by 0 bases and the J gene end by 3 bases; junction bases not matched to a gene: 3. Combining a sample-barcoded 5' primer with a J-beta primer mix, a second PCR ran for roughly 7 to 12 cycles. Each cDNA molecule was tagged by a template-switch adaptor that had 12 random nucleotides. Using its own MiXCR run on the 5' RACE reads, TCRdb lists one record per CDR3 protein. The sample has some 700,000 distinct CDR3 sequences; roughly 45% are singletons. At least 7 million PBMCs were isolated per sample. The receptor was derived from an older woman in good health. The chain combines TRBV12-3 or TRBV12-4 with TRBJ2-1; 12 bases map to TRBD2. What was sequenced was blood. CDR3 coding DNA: TGTGCCAGCAGTTTAGCTTGGACTAGCGGGGTCTACAATGAGCAGTTCTTC. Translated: CASSLAWTSGVYNEQFF.